The clone carrying this T cell receptor beta chain was detected a few times. The record originates from a study of blood T cell repertoires in COVID-19. Study-level background: Whether acute or convalescent, the COVID-19 samples came from the United States, Italy and Spain. PBMCs, B-cell-depleted T cells, or T cells were the source of the cDNA or gDNA that made up the material.

Methods used by the authors: From reference gene primer amplification, estimates of nucleated cell counts were derived. This table comes from immunoSEQ multiplex PCR, and its TCRdb copy is limited to in-frame clones, with some not included. V and J calls and clone size are as listed in that table; D and trimming were resolved from the DNA. The data hold around 110,000 clones, with 71% observed a single time. CDR3 size: 16 residues. V was shortened by 0 bases and J by 2 bases, with 10 bases between the two germline ends. Per the germline V gene, CDR1 is MNHEY and CDR2 is SVGAGI. V and J are TRBV6-5 and TRBJ2-2, with D hard to call. The sequenced sample consisted of peripheral blood. The sequence was collected from a human donor with acute or convalescent COVID-19. The donor label of this sample is uncertain. The CDR3 is CASSYSQQINTGELFF. CDR3 DNA sequence: TGTGCCAGCAGTTACTCACAGCAGATCAACACCGGGGAGCTGTTTTTT.